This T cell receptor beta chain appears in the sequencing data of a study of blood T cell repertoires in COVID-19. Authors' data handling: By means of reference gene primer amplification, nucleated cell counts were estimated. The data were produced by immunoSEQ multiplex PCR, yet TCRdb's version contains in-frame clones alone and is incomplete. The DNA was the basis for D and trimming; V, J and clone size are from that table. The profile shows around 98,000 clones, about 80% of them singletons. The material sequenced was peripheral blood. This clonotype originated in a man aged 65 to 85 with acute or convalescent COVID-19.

In DNA, the CDR3 is TGTGCCAGCATGAGGGTCAAGAGGGCTGAAGCTTTCTTT. Its protein is CASMRVKRAEAFF. The gene calls are TRBV2 and TRBJ1-1; D not certain. Germline values: CDR1 SNHLY, CDR2 FYNNEI. Trimming shortened V by 7 bases and J by 6 bases, and 15 bases separated the two germline ends. This CDR3 has 13 residues.